A selection of T cell receptor beta chains follows, all from one sample in a study of T cell repertoires in cytomegalovirus infection. TCRdb re-derived calls from the reads in MiXCR, one entry per CDR3 protein. The repertoire holds about 180,000 distinct CDR3 sequences, 17% seen once, with about 23% in the top ten. Sequenced: CD8+ T cells from PBMCs. The receptors here all came from a human donor in good health (CMV status not recorded). Some clones in this sample may be carry-over from other donors' samples. CDR3s include the opening cysteine and the closing phenylalanine or tryptophan. A D gene is named only where the DNA matches it firmly. Some rows have no size entry. The others give once, few or many, or a class for an expanded clone.

v_gene,len,d_gene,abundance,j_gene,CDR3aa,CDR3nt
TRBV12-3/TRBV12-4,12,-,-,TRBJ2-3,CASSRLADTQYF,TGTGCCAGCAGTAGACTCGCAGATACGCAGTATTTT
TRBV4-3,14,-,-,TRBJ2-2,CASSPLAETGELFF,TGCGCCAGCAGCCCCCTTGCGGAAACCGGGGAGCTGTTTTTT
TRBV20-1,15,-,-,TRBJ2-2,CSARGSQPNTGELFF,TGCAGTGCTCGAGGATCGCAGCCAAACACCGGGGAGCTGTTTTTT
TRBV5-6,13,-,many,TRBJ2-1,CASLGSSYNEQFF,TGTGCCAGCTTGGGGTCCTCCTACAATGAGCAGTTCTTC
TRBV7-9,15,-,few,TRBJ2-7,CASSPSDRLYYEQYF,TGTGCCAGCAGCCCTTCTGACAGATTGTACTACGAGCAGTACTTC
TRBV19,13,-,few,TRBJ2-5,CASSILAEETQYF,TGTGCCAGTAGTATATTGGCAGAAGAGACCCAGTACTTC
TRBV6-8,14,TRBD2,few,TRBJ2-3,CASSYSMSAGGQYF,TGTGCCAGCAGTTACTCGATGTCAGCGGGGGGGCAGTATTTT
TRBV2,13,-,few,TRBJ2-7,CASSELASYEQYF,TGTGCCAGCAGTGAGCTAGCCTCCTACGAGCAGTACTTC
TRBV12-3/TRBV12-4,16,TRBD1,many,TRBJ2-5,CASSPTDRVLAETQYF,TGTGCCAGCAGTCCCACCGACAGGGTCCTGGCAGAGACCCAGTACTTC
TRBV2,10,-,-,TRBJ2-3,CASRGSTQYF,TGTGCCAGCAGAGGGAGTACGCAGTATTTT
TRBV12-3/TRBV12-4,13,-,few,TRBJ1-5,CASKPQGTQPQHF,TGTGCCAGCAAGCCACAGGGCACTCAGCCCCAGCATTTT
TRBV19,16,-,-,TRBJ1-5,CASSIATVVGNQPQHF,TGTGCCAGTAGTATAGCGACAGTGGTTGGCAATCAGCCCCAGCATTTT
TRBV28,12,-,few,TRBJ1-1,CASSLYQTEAFF,TGTGCCAGCAGTTTATACCAGACTGAAGCTTTCTTT
TRBV7-8,15,-,many,TRBJ2-7,CASSQSGGDSYEQYF,TGTGCCAGCAGCCAGTCGGGCGGGGACTCCTACGAGCAGTACTTC
TRBV7-9,14,TRBD1,few,TRBJ2-7,CASRSGTDVYEQYF,TGTGCCAGCAGATCCGGGACAGACGTCTACGAGCAGTACTTC
TRBV14,13,TRBD1,-,TRBJ2-7,CASSQGQGYEQYF,TGTGCCAGCAGCCAGGGACAGGGCTACGAGCAGTACTTC
TRBV6-2/TRBV6-3,18,TRBD2,few,TRBJ2-1,CASSYSETSGGRYNEQFF,TGTGCCAGCAGTTACTCGGAGACTAGCGGGGGCCGCTACAATGAGCAGTTCTTC
TRBV7-2,16,-,-,TRBJ1-1,CASSLVMGTTNTEAFF,TGTGCCAGCAGCTTAGTGATGGGGACTACGAACACTGAAGCTTTCTTT
TRBV7-2,16,TRBD2,few,TRBJ2-1,CASSLDLSGGREEQFF,TGTGCCAGCAGCTTAGATCTTAGCGGGGGTCGGGAGGAGCAGTTCTTC
TRBV7-3,15,TRBD1,many,TRBJ2-2,CASSRGQGRAGELFF,TGTGCCAGCAGCCGCGGACAGGGGAGGGCCGGGGAGCTGTTTTTT
TRBV10-3,13,-,few,TRBJ1-1,CAISELDSFEAFF,TGTGCCATCAGTGAGTTGGACAGCTTTGAAGCTTTCTTT
TRBV12-3/TRBV12-4,13,-,few,TRBJ2-7,CASSPSAAAEQYF,TGTGCCAGCAGCCCTAGTGCGGCAGCCGAGCAGTACTTC
TRBV7-9,16,-,few,TRBJ1-3,CASSWIGDASGNTIYF,TGTGCCAGCAGCTGGATCGGTGACGCCTCTGGAAACACCATATATTTT
TRBV25-1,12,-,few,TRBJ1-1,CASSVSGAEAFF,TGTGCCAGCAGTGTTTCCGGGGCTGAAGCTTTCTTT
TRBV6-2/TRBV6-3,14,TRBD2,few,TRBJ2-7,CASSLSSGGYEQYF,TGTGCCAGCAGTTTGTCTAGCGGGGGATACGAGCAGTACTTC
TRBV2,18,TRBD1,-,TRBJ2-7,CASSGGTGRRSPSYEQYF,TGTGCCAGCAGCGGTGGGACAGGGCGTCGGTCCCCCTCCTACGAGCAGTACTTC
TRBV11-2,14,-,-,TRBJ2-1,CASSPADWYNEQFF,TGTGCCAGCAGCCCTGCGGACTGGTACAATGAGCAGTTCTTC
TRBV20-1,16,TRBD1,few,TRBJ2-5,CSARDGGQGDGETQYF,TGCAGTGCTAGAGATGGCGGACAGGGGGACGGAGAGACCCAGTACTTC
TRBV5-6,13,-,-,TRBJ1-5,CASSRGNNQPQHF,TGTGCCAGCAGCCGGGGAAACAATCAGCCCCAGCATTTT
TRBV7-9,18,TRBD1,few,TRBJ2-7,CASSLPRSGTGPSYEQYF,TGTGCCAGCAGCTTACCCCGTTCCGGGACAGGGCCCTCCTACGAGCAGTACTTC
TRBV28,15,-,few,TRBJ2-1,CASSSAVGGPDEQFF,TGTGCCAGCAGCTCCGCGGTGGGGGGGCCGGATGAGCAGTTCTTC
TRBV18,13,-,-,TRBJ1-6,CASSPRDYSPLHF,TGTGCCAGCTCACCCAGGGATTATTCACCCCTCCACTTT
TRBV5-3,15,-,-,TRBJ1-1,CASSPGVPLNTEAFF,TGTGCCAGCAGCCCAGGGGTCCCCTTGAACACTGAAGCTTTCTTT
TRBV29-1,11,-,few,TRBJ2-3,CSGLNTDTQYF,TGCAGCGGACTGAACACAGATACGCAGTATTTT
TRBV12-3/TRBV12-4,14,TRBD2,-,TRBJ2-7,CASTSTSGGYEQYF,TGTGCCAGCACTTCGACTAGCGGGGGATACGAGCAGTACTTC
TRBV7-3,12,-,-,TRBJ2-5,CASSLRPPDQYF,TGTGCCAGCAGCTTAAGACCTCCGGACCAGTACTTC
TRBV20-1,14,TRBD1,few,TRBJ2-7,CSAHYRTGSYEQYF,TGCAGTGCCCACTACCGGACAGGATCCTACGAGCAGTACTTC